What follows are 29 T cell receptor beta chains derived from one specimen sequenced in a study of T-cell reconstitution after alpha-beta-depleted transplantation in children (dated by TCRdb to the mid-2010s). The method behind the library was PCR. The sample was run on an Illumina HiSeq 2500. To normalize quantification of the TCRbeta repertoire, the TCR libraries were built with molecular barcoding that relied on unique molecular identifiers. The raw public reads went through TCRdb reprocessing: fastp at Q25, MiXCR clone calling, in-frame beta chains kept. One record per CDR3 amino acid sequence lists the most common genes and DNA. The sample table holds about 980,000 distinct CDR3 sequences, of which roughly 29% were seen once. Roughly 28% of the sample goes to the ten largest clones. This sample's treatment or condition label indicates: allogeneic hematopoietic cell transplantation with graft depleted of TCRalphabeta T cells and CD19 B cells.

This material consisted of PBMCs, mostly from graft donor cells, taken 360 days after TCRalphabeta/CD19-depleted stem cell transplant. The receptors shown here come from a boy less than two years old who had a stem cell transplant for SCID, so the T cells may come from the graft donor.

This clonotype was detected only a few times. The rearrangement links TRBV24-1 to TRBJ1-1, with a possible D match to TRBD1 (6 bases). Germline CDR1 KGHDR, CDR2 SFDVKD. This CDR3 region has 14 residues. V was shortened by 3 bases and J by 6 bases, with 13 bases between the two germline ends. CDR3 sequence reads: CATSDRGQPSEAFF. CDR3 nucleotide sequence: TGTGCCACCAGTGATCGCGGACAGCCGTCTGAAGCTTTCTTT.

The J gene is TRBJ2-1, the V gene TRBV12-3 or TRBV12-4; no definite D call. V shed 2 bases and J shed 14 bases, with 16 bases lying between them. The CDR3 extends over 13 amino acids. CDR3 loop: CASSLPETWLKFF. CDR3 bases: TGTGCCAGCAGTTTACCCGAGACTTGGCTGAAGTTCTTC.

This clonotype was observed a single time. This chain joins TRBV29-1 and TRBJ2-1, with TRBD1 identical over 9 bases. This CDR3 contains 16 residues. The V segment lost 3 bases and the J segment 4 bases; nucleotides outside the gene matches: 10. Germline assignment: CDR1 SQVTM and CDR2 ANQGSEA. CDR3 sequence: CSVEAGTGRVYNEQFF. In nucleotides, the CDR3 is TGCAGCGTTGAGGCCGGGACAGGGCGGGTATACAATGAGCAGTTCTTC.

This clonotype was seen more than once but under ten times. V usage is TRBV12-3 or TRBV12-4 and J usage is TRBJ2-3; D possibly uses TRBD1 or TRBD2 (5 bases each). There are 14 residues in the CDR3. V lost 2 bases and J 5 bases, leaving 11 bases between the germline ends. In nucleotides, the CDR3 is TGTGCCAGCAGTTTAACGGGGCTCGGAGATACGCAGTATTTT. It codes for CASSLTGLGDTQYF.

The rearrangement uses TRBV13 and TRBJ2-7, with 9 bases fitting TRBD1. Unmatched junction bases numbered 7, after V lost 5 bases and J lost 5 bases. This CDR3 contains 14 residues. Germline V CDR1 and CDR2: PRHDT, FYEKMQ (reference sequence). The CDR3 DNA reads TGTGCCAGCAGCCCCTACAGGGGGCACCACGAGCAGTACTTC. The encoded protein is CASSPYRGHHEQYF.

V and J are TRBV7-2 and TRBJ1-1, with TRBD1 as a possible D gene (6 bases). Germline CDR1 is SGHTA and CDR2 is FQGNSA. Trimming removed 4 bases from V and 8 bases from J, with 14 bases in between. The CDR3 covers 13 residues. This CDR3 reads CASSSVRQAEAFF. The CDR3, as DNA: TGTGCCAGCAGCTCGGTTCGACAGGCCGAAGCTTTCTTT.

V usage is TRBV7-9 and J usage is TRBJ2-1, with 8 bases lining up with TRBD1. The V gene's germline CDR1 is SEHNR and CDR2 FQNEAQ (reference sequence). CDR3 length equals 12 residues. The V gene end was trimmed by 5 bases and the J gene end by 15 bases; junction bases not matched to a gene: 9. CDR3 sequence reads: CASSPATGGLFF. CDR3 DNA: TGTGCCAGCAGCCCGGCTACAGGGGGACTGTTCTTC.

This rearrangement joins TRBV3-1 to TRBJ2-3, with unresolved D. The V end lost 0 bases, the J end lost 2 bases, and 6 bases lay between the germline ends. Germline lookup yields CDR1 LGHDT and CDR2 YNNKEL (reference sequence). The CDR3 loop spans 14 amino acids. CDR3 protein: CASSQDLATDTQYF. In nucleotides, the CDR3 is TGTGCCAGCAGCCAAGATCTGGCCACAGATACGCAGTATTTT.

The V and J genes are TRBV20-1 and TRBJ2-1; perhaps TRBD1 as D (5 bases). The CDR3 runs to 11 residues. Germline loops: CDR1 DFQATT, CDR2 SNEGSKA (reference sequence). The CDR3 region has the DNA TGCAGCGCCACGTTGGGGCATGAGCAGTTCTTC. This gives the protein CSATLGHEQFF.

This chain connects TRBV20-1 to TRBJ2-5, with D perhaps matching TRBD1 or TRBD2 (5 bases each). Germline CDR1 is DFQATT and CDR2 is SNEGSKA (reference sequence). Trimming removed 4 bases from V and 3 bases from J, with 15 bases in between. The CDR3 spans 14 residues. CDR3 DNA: TGCAGTGCTATGGACGAGGGGTATAAAGAGACCCAGTACTTC. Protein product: CSAMDEGYKETQYF.

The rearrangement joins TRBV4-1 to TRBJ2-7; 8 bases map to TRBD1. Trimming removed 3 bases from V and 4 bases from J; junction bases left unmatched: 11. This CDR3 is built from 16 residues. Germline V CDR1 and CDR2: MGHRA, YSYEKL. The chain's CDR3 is CASSHAAGTGEYEQYF. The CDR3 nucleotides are TGCGCCAGCAGCCACGCCGCCGGGACAGGAGAGTACGAGCAGTACTTC.

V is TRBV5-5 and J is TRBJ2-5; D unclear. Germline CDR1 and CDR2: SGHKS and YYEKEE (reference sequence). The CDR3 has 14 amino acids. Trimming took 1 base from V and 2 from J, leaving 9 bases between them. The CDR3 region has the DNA TGTGCCAGCAGCTTGATTACACCACAAGAGACCCAGTACTTC. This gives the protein CASSLITPQETQYF.

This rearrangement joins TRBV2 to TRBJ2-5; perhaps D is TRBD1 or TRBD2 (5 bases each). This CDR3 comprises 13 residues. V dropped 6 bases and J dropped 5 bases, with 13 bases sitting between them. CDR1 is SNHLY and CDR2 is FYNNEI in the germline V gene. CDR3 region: CASREDIGETQYF. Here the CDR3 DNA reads TGTGCCAGCAGGGAGGACATAGGGGAGACCCAGTACTTC.

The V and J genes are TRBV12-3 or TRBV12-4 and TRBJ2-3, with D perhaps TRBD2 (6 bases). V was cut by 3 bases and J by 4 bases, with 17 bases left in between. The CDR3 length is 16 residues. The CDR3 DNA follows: TGTGCCAGCAGTTTTTCGCGGCAGGGAGGCGCAGATACGCAGTATTTT. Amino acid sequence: CASSFSRQGGADTQYF.

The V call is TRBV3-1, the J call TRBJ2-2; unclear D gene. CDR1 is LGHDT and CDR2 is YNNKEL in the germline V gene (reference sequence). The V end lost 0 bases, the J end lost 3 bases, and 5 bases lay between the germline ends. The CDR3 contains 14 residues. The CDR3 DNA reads TGTGCCAGCAGCCAAGAACAGTACACCGGGGAGCTGTTTTTT. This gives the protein CASSQEQYTGELFF. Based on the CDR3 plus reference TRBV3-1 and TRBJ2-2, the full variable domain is DTAVSQTPKYLVTQMGNDKSIKCEQNLGHDTMYWYKQDSKKFLKIMFSYNNKELIINETVPNRFSPKSPDKAHLNLHINSLELGDSAVYFCASSQEQYTGELFFGEGSRLTVL.

The chain's CDR3 is CASSPDTGYSTDTQYF. For the CDR3, the DNA is TGTGCCAGCAGCCCGGACACGGGCTATAGCACAGATACGCAGTATTTT. This chain joins TRBV27 and TRBJ2-3; weak D call: TRBD1 (5 bases). The CDR3 loop spans 16 amino acids. CDR1 and CDR2 (germline): MNHEY, SMNVEV (reference sequence). V lost 6 bases, J lost 0 bases, and 16 bases lay in between.

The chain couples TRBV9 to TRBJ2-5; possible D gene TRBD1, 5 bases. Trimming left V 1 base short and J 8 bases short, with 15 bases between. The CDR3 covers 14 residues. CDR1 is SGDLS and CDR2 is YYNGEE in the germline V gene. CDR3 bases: TGTGCCAGCAGCGTATCAGGGCGCAGGGAAACCCAGTACTTC. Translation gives CASSVSGRRETQYF. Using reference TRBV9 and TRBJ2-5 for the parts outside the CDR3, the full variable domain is DSGVTQTPKHLITATGQRVTLRCSPRSGDLSVYWYQQSLDQGLQFLIQYYNGEERAKGNILERFSAQQFPDLHSELNLSSLELGDSALYFCASSVSGRRETQYFGPGTRLLVL.

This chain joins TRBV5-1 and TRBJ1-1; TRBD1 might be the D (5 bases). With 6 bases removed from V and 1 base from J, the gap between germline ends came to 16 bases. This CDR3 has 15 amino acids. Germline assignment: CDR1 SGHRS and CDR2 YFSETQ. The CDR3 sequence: CASTLGGEWNTEAFF. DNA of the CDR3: TGCGCCAGCACTCTCGGGGGGGAATGGAACACTGAAGCTTTCTTT.

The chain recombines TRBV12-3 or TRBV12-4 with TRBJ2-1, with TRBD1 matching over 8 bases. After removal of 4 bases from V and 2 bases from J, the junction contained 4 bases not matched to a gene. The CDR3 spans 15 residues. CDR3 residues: CASSWGRGPYNEQFF. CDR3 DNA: TGTGCCAGCAGTTGGGGCAGGGGGCCCTACAATGAGCAGTTCTTC.

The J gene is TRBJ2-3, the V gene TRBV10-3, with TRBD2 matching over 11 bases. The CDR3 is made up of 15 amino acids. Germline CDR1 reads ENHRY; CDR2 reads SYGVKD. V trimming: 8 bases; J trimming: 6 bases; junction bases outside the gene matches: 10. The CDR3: CAIGGLAGGSDTQYF. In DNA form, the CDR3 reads TGTGCCATCGGCGGTCTAGCGGGGGGAAGCGATACGCAGTATTTT.

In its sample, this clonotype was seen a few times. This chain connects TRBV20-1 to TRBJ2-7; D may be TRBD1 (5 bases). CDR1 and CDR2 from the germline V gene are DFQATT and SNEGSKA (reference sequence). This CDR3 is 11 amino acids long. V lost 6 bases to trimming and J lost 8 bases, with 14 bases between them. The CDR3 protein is CSAVDTLKQYF. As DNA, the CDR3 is TGCAGTGCGGTGGACACCCTAAAGCAGTACTTC.

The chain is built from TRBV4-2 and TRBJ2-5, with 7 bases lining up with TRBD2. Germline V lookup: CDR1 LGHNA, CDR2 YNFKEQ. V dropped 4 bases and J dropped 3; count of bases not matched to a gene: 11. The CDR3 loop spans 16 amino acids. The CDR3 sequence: CASSPGPLAWEETQYF. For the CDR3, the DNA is TGTGCCAGCAGCCCGGGGCCACTAGCGTGGGAAGAGACCCAGTACTTC.

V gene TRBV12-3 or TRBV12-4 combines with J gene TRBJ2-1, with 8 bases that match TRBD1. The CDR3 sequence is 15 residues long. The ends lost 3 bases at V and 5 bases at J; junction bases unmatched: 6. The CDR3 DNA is TGTGCCAGCAGTTTTGGACAGGGTTTGGACAATGAGCAGTTCTTC. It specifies CASSFGQGLDNEQFF.

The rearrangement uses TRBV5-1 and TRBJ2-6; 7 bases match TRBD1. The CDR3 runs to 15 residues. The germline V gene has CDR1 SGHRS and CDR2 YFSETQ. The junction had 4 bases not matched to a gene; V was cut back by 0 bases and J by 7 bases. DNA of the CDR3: TGCGCCAGCAGCTTGGGACAGGGAGCCGCCAACGTCCTGACTTTC. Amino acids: CASSLGQGAANVLTF.

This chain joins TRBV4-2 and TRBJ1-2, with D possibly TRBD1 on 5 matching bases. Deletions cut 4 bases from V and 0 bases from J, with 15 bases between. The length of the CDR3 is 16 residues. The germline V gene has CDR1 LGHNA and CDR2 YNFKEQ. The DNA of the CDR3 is TGTGCCAGCAGCCCCATCGGGACCCCCCCTAACTATGGCTACACCTTC. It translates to CASSPIGTPPNYGYTF.

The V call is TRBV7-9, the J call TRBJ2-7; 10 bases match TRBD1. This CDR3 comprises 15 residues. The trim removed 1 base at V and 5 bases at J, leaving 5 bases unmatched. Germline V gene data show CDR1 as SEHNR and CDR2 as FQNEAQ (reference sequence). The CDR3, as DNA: TGTGCCAGCAGCTTAGGGGACAGGGGACGGGACGAGCAGTACTTC. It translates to CASSLGDRGRDEQYF.

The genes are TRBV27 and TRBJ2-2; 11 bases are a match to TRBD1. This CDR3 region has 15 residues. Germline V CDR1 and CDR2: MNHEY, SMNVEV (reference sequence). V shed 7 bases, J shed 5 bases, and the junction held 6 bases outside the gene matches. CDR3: CASNVDRGLTGELFF. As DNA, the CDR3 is TGTGCCAGCAATGTGGACAGGGGGCTAACCGGGGAGCTGTTTTTT.

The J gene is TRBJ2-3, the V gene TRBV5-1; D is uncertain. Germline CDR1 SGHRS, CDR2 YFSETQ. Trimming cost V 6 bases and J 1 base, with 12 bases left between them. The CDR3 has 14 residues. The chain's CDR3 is CASTRIAGTDTQYF. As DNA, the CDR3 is TGCGCCAGCACCCGAATAGCAGGCACAGATACGCAGTATTTT.

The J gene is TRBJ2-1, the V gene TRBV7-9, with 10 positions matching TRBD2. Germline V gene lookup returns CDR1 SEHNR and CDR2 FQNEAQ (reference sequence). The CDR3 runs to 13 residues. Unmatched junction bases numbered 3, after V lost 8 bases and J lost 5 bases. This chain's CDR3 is CASCLAGDNEQFF. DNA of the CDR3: TGTGCCAGCTGCCTAGCGGGGGACAATGAGCAGTTCTTC. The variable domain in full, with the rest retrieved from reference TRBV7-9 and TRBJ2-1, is DTGVSQNPRHKITKRGQNVTFRCDPISEHNRLYWYRQTLGQGPEFLTYFQNEAQLEKSRLLSDRFSAERPKGSFSTLEIQRTEQGDSAMYLCASCLAGDNEQFFGPGTRLTVL.